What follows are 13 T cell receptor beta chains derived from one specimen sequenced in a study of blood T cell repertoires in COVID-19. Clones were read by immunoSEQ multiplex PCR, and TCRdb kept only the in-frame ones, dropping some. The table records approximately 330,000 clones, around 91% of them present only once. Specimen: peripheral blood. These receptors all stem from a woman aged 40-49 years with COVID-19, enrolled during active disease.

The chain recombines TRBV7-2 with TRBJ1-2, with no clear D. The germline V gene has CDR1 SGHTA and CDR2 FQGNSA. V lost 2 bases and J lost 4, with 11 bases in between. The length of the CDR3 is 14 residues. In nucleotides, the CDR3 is TGTGCCAGCAGCTTAAACTCCCCCCTCTATGGCTACACCTTC. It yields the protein CASSLNSPLYGYTF.

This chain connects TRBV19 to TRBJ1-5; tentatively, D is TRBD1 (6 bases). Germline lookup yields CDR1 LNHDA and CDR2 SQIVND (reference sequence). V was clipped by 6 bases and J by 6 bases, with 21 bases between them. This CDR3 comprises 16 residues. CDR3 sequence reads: CASREPGVELSQPQHF. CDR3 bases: TGTGCCAGTAGAGAACCAGGGGTGGAATTGTCTCAGCCCCAGCATTTT. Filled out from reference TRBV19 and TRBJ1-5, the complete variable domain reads DGGITQSPKYLFRKEGQNVTLSCEQNLNHDAMYWYRQDPGQGLRLIYYSQIVNDFQKGDIAEGYSVSREKKESFPLTVTSAQKNPTAFYLCASREPGVELSQPQHFGDGTRLSIL.

The CDR3: CASSPSGGKDEKLFF. CDR3 DNA: TGTGCCAGCAGCCCATCAGGGGGCAAAGATGAAAAACTGTTTTTT. The V call is TRBV28, the J call TRBJ1-4; 8 bases are a match to TRBD1. V shed 6 bases and J 6 bases; nucleotides not matched to a gene: 9. The CDR3 length is 15 residues. In germline, CDR1 is MDHEN, CDR2 SYDVKM. The full variable domain, its missing parts supplied by reference TRBV28 and TRBJ1-4, is DVKVTQSSRYLVKRTGEKVFLECVQDMDHENMFWYRQDPGLGLRLIYFSYDVKMKEKGDIPEGYSVSREKKERFSLILESASTNQTSMYLCASSPSGGKDEKLFFGSGTQLSVL.

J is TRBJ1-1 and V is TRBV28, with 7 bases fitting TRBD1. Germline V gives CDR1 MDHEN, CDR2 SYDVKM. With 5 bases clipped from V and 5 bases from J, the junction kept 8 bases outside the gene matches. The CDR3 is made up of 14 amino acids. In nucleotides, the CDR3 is TGTGCCAGCAGTAAGACAGGGCTTTTTACTGAAGCTTTCTTT. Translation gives CASSKTGLFTEAFF.

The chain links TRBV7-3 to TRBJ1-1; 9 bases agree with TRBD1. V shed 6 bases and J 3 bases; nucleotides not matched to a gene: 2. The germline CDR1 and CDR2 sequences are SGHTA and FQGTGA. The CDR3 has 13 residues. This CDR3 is CASRWTGDTEAFF. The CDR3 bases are TGTGCCAGCAGATGGACAGGGGACACTGAAGCTTTCTTT.

The CDR3 DNA sequence: TGTGCCAGCAGCGTCCTAGCGGGAGGCCCTACGATCGCGAACACCGGGGAGCTGTTTTTT. This codes for CASSVLAGGPTIANTGELFF. The chain recombines TRBV9 with TRBJ2-2; TRBD2 matches at 11 bases. This CDR3 contains 20 residues. CDR1 is SGDLS and CDR2 is YYNGEE in the germline V gene. Trimming cost V 2 bases and J 0 bases; bases outside gene matches: 12.

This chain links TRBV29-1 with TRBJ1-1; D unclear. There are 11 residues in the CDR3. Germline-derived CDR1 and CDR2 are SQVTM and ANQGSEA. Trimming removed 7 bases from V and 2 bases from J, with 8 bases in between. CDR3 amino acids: CSAGSNTEAFF. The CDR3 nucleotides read TGCAGCGCCGGGTCCAACACTGAAGCTTTCTTT.

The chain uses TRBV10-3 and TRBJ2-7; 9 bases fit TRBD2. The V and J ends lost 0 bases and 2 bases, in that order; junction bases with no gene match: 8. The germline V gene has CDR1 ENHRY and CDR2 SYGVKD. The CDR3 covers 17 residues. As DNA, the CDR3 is TGTGCCATCAGTGAGTCTCGAGCGGGAGGAACCACCTACGAGCAGTACTTC. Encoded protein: CAISESRAGGTTYEQYF.

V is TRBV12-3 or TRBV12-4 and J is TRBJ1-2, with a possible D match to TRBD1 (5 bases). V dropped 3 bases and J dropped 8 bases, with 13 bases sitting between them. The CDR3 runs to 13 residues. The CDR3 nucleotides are TGTGCCAGCAGTTTCCAGGGAGGGCCAGGCTACACCTTC. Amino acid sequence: CASSFQGGPGYTF.

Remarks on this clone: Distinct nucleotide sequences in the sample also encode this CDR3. The CDR3: CASTLGGEQYF. Written as DNA, the CDR3 is TGTGCCAGCACCTTGGGAGGCGAGCAGTACTTC. The rearrangement joins TRBV27 to TRBJ2-7, with a weak D call TRBD2 (6 bases). The CDR3 contains 11 residues. CDR1 is MNHEY, CDR2 SMNVEV, per germline (reference sequence). The ends were cut back, 7 bases at V and 6 bases at J, with 10 bases in the middle.

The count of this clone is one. CDR3 bases: TGTGCCAGCAGCTCGACAGGAGAACAAGCTTTCTTT. Translation gives CASSSTGEQAFF. The chain has TRBV7-9 and TRBJ1-1; possible D gene TRBD1, 6 bases. The V gene's germline CDR1 is SEHNR and CDR2 FQNEAQ (reference sequence). CDR3 length: 12 residues. Trimming cost V 4 bases and J 9 bases, with 12 bases left between them.

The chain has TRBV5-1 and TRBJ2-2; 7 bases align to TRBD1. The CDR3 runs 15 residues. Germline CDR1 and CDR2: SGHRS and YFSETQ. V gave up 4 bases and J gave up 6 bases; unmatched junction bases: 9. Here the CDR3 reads CASSPKTGQSGELFF. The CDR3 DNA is TGCGCCAGCAGCCCCAAGACAGGGCAATCCGGGGAGCTGTTTTTT.

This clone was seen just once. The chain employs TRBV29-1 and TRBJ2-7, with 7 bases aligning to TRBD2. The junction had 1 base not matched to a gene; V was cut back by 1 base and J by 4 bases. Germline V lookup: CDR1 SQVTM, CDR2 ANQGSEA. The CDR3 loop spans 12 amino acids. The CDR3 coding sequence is TGCAGCGTTGAAGGGGGGGGTTACGAGCAGTACTTC. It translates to CSVEGGGYEQYF.